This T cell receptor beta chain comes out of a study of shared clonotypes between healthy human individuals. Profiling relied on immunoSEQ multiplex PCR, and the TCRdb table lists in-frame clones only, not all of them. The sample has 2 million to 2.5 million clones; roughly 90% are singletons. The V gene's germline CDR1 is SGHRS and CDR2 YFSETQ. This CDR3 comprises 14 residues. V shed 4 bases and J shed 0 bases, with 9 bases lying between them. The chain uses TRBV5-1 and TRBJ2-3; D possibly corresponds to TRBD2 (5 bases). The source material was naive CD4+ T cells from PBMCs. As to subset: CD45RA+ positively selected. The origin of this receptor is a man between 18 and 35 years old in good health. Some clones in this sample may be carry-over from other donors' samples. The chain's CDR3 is CASSTASSTDTQYF. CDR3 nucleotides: TGCGCCAGCAGCACCGCTAGCAGCACAGATACGCAGTATTTT.